One and the same sample provided the 32 T cell receptor beta chains below, sequenced in a study. TCRdb independently ran MiXCR on the RT-PCR reads; one entry per CDR3 protein. The sample includes more than 550,000 distinct CDR3 sequences, approximately 15% seen only once; the top ten take 3% to 4.5%. Sequenced input: memory CD4+ T cells from blood. The source is a female donor in good health, serving as a healthy control.

This clonotype was found many times. The CDR3 bases are TGCAGCGGCGCGGACGGTAGTTTTGATTCGGGTACGCAGTATTTT. Translated: CSGADGSFDSGTQYF. This chain connects TRBV20-1 to TRBJ2-3, with no clear D. The CDR3 totals 15 residues. Germline V CDR1 and CDR2: DFQATT, SNEGSKA (reference sequence).

A few counts support this clonotype. Here the CDR3 DNA reads TGTGCCAGCACCCCTGGGACTAGCGGGATAGCAGATACGCAGTATTTT. It is translated as CASTPGTSGIADTQYF. The chain joins TRBV6-6 to TRBJ2-3; 13 nucleotides align to TRBD2. CDR3 length equals 16 residues. J gave up 4 bases and V 7 bases, and 8 bases lay outside the gene matches. The germline V gene encodes CDR1 MNHNY and CDR2 SVGAGI (reference sequence).

This clonotype was found a few times. The J gene is TRBJ2-1, the V gene TRBV19; D unclear. CDR3 length: 15 amino acids. V lost 10 bases and J lost 6, with 22 bases in between. Germline V gives CDR1 LNHDA, CDR2 SQIVND (reference sequence). The CDR3 DNA follows: TGTGCCACCTCTATCGTCGTTACTACGACCAATGAGCAGTTCTTC. Amino acid sequence: CATSIVVTTTNEQFF.

Concerning this clonotype itself: Possible read error: a much larger clone is one base away. The chain has TRBV12-3 or TRBV12-4 and TRBJ1-1, with D possibly TRBD1 on 5 matching bases. Trimming removed 3 bases from V and 1 base from J, with 9 bases in between. The CDR3 has 14 residues. The CDR3 sequence: CASSFRQPNTEAFF. In DNA, the CDR3 is TGTGCCAGCAGTTTCAGACAGCCGAACACTGAAGCTTTCTTT.

The V call is TRBV28, the J call TRBJ2-2, with D possibly being TRBD1 (6 bases). The ends were cut back, 5 bases at V and 1 base at J, with 14 bases in the middle. This CDR3 has 16 residues. In germline, CDR1 is MDHEN, CDR2 SYDVKM. CDR3: CASSNRVPKNTGELFF. CDR3 coding DNA: TGTGCCAGCAGTAACAGGGTCCCAAAGAACACCGGGGAGCTGTTTTTT. Full variable domain (missing parts from reference TRBV28 and TRBJ2-2): DVKVTQSSRYLVKRTGEKVFLECVQDMDHENMFWYRQDPGLGLRLIYFSYDVKMKEKGDIPEGYSVSREKKERFSLILESASTNQTSMYLCASSNRVPKNTGELFFGEGSRLTVL.

CDR3 in amino acids: CASTSGGLAGDNEQFF. The CDR3 DNA reads TGTGCCAGCACCTCGGGAGGACTAGCGGGAGACAATGAGCAGTTCTTC. This chain joins TRBV6-1 and TRBJ2-1; TRBD2 agrees at 13 bases. Trimming at V came to 7 bases and at J to 5 bases, leaving 8 bases not matched to a gene. The CDR3 is 16 amino acids. CDR1 and CDR2 from the germline V gene are MNHNS and SASEGT.

This clonotype was observed at least ten times. This chain connects TRBV10-3 to TRBJ2-1; the D is unclear. V was clipped by 3 bases and J by 8 bases, with 11 bases between them. There are 13 residues in the CDR3. CDR1 ENHRY and CDR2 SYGVKD come from the germline V gene. CDR3 residues: CAISEFREDEQFF. CDR3 DNA: TGTGCCATCAGTGAATTCCGAGAGGATGAGCAGTTCTTC.

The chain links TRBV6-2 or TRBV6-3 to TRBJ2-2; 7 bases align to TRBD2. Germline CDR1 and CDR2: MNHEY and SVGEGT. Trimming took 6 bases from V and 1 from J; bases not matched to a gene: 5. The length of the CDR3 is 15 residues. The CDR3 loop reads CASRATGGNTGELFF. The CDR3 DNA sequence: TGTGCCAGCAGGGCGACGGGGGGGAACACCGGGGAGCTGTTTTTT.

This clonotype was recorded many times. The gene calls are TRBV20-1 and TRBJ2-3; 7 positions agree with TRBD1. With V trimmed by 3 bases and J by 6 bases, 6 bases remained unmatched. Germline CDR1 is DFQATT and CDR2 is SNEGSKA (reference sequence). This CDR3 is built from 13 residues. The CDR3 protein is CSASRQGGDTQYF. The CDR3 nucleotides read TGCAGTGCTAGCCGACAGGGTGGGGATACGCAGTATTTT.

The chain has TRBV2 and TRBJ2-7, with D perhaps assigned TRBD1 or TRBD2 (7 bases each). Trimming took off 8 bases at V and 2 bases at J, with 16 bases between the two ends. The CDR3 is 14 residues long. The germline gives CDR1 SNHLY, CDR2 FYNNEI. CDR3 protein: CASLRDSGTYEQYF. The CDR3 region has the DNA TGTGCCAGCTTAAGGGACAGCGGGACCTACGAGCAGTACTTC.

The rearrangement links TRBV24-1 to TRBJ2-1; D not certain. This CDR3 spans 15 amino acids. Germline V gene sequence: CDR1 KGHDR, CDR2 SFDVKD. Trimming took off 3 bases at V and 4 bases at J, with 12 bases between the two ends. Here the CDR3 DNA reads TGTGCCACCAGTGATCCCGTATTGGGGTACAATGAGCAGTTCTTC. Translating gives CATSDPVLGYNEQFF.

The CDR3 loop is CASSEGQGYNSPLHF. DNA of the CDR3: TGTGCCAGCAGCGAGGGACAGGGCTATAATTCACCCCTCCACTTT. The gene calls are TRBV9 and TRBJ1-6, with 9 bases that match TRBD1. This CDR3 contains 15 residues. Germline CDR1 SGDLS, CDR2 YYNGEE. V dropped 3 bases and J dropped 3; count of bases not matched to a gene: 1.

The chain links TRBV5-4 to TRBJ1-1; the match to TRBD1 covers 7 bases. This CDR3 comprises 14 residues. With V trimmed by 2 bases and J by 2 bases, 3 bases remained unmatched. Germline values: CDR1 SGHNT, CDR2 YYREEE (reference sequence). CDR3 nucleotide sequence: TGTGCCAGCAGCTTCGGACAGGACAACACTGAAGCTTTCTTT. This gives the protein CASSFGQDNTEAFF.

This clonotype was detected ten times or more. The CDR3 bases are TGTGCCAGCAAAGGTAGCAATCAGCCCCAGCATTTT. Translating gives CASKGSNQPQHF. The chain links TRBV12-3 or TRBV12-4 to TRBJ1-5; D unresolved. The CDR3 spans 12 residues. The V end lost 7 bases, the J end lost 0 bases, and 4 bases lay between the germline ends.

The chain uses TRBV7-8 and TRBJ2-2; D is unresolved. CDR1 and CDR2 (germline): SGHVS, FQNEAQ. CDR3 length equals 15 residues. Trimming stripped 8 bases from V and 1 base from J, with 14 bases between. The CDR3 protein is CASCRVPGNTGELFF. Written as DNA, the CDR3 is TGTGCCAGCTGCCGAGTCCCGGGGAACACCGGGGAGCTGTTTTTT.

This clonotype was recorded a few times. The V gene is TRBV10-3, the J gene TRBJ2-1, with 8 bases identical to TRBD2. Germline trimming cut 0 bases from V and 6 bases from J; bases unmatched to any gene: 7. Germline V gene sequence: CDR1 ENHRY, CDR2 SYGVKD. The CDR3 length is 16 residues. CDR3 protein: CAISESGGLGGNEQFF. CDR3 in DNA: TGTGCCATCAGTGAGTCAGGGGGACTAGGGGGCAATGAGCAGTTCTTC.

This clonotype was seen more than once but under ten times. J is TRBJ1-2 and V is TRBV20-1; D remains ambiguous. Deletions cut 6 bases from V and 4 bases from J, with 6 bases between. Per the germline V gene, CDR1 is DFQATT and CDR2 is SNEGSKA (reference sequence). This CDR3 spans 10 amino acids. The CDR3 is CSAPFYGYTF. The CDR3 DNA reads TGCAGTGCCCCCTTCTATGGCTACACCTTC.

The chain carries TRBV15 and TRBJ1-2; D unresolved. The ends were cut back, 0 bases at V and 5 bases at J, with 16 bases in the middle. Germline V gene sequence: CDR1 LNHNV, CDR2 YYDKDF (reference sequence). This CDR3 contains 16 residues. The CDR3 DNA is TGTGCCACCAGCAGAGAAAGTGGCCCATTTGGTTATGGCTACACCTTC. As protein: CATSRESGPFGYGYTF.

The chain couples TRBV12-3 or TRBV12-4 to TRBJ2-1; 9 nucleotides agree with TRBD2. J was trimmed by 5 bases and V by 7 bases; bases with no gene match: 9. The CDR3 runs 15 residues. CDR3 in DNA: TGTGCCAGCACTTGGGAGCGGGGGGCCAACAATGAGCAGTTCTTC. This gives the protein CASTWERGANNEQFF.

This sequence joins TRBV6-2 or TRBV6-3 and TRBJ2-5, with TRBD1 identical over 7 bases. V gave up 6 bases and J gave up 5 bases; unmatched junction bases: 6. Germline lookup yields CDR1 MNHEY and CDR2 SVGEGT. This CDR3 contains 13 residues. The CDR3: CASSYRGVETQYF. The CDR3 DNA reads as TGTGCCAGCAGCTACAGGGGAGTGGAGACCCAGTACTTC.

The chain carries TRBV14 and TRBJ1-1, with D uncertain. V dropped 0 bases and J dropped 8 bases, with 10 bases sitting between them. Per germline, CDR1 SGHDN and CDR2 FVKESK. The CDR3 is 13 residues long. This CDR3 is CASSQDNTLEAFF. The CDR3 nucleotides are TGTGCCAGCAGCCAAGATAACACATTAGAAGCTTTCTTT.

This clonotype was picked up many times. J is TRBJ2-7 and V is TRBV20-1; 8 bases line up with TRBD1. J was trimmed by 3 bases and V by 1 base; bases with no gene match: 8. The CDR3 has 15 residues. Germline CDR1 DFQATT, CDR2 SNEGSKA (reference sequence). CDR3 residues: CSARVLTGANYEQYF. The CDR3 bases are TGCAGTGCTAGAGTTTTGACAGGGGCTAACTACGAGCAGTACTTC.

V and J are TRBV19 and TRBJ2-5; 14 bases map to TRBD2. Per germline, CDR1 LNHDA and CDR2 SQIVND (reference sequence). The length of the CDR3 is 20 residues. V gave up 6 bases and J gave up 4 bases; unmatched junction bases: 19. CDR3 in DNA: TGTGCCAGTAGCACGGACAGTATTTGGGGACTAGCGGGAGTGCCAGAGACCCAGTACTTC. Encoded protein: CASSTDSIWGLAGVPETQYF.

This clonotype was seen a few times. The chain carries TRBV18 and TRBJ2-5; D gene ambiguous. The CDR3 has 14 residues. V was pared by 5 bases and J by 4 bases, with 14 bases between. CDR1 KGHSH and CDR2 LQKENI come from the germline V gene. CDR3 nucleotides: TGTGCCAGCTCATCACAAAGACCGGGAGAGACCCAGTACTTC. It is translated as CASSSQRPGETQYF. The full variable domain, its missing parts supplied by reference TRBV18 and TRBJ2-5, is NAGVMQNPRHLVRRRGQEARLRCSPMKGHSHVYWYRQLPEEGLKFMVYLQKENIIDESGMPKERFSAEFPKEGPSILRIQQVVRGDSAAYFCASSSQRPGETQYFGPGTRLLVL.

In its sample, this clonotype was seen many times. V usage is TRBV20-1 and J usage is TRBJ2-7; 9 nucleotides agree with TRBD1. The CDR3 is 18 amino acids. Trimming took 0 bases from V and 4 from J; bases not matched to a gene: 16. Germline assignment: CDR1 DFQATT and CDR2 SNEGSKA (reference sequence). CDR3 in amino acids: CSARERGWGTGRNYEQYF. DNA for the CDR3: TGCAGTGCTAGAGAAAGGGGTTGGGGGACAGGGAGGAATTACGAGCAGTACTTC.

This clonotype was counted many times. This rearrangement joins TRBV12-3 or TRBV12-4 to TRBJ2-1; 12 bases are shared with TRBD2. Losses at the gene ends were 4 bases for V and 5 bases for J; bases not matched to a gene: 0. This CDR3 comprises 14 residues. CDR3: CASSWTSGDNEQFF. Written as DNA, the CDR3 is TGTGCCAGCAGTTGGACTAGCGGGGACAATGAGCAGTTCTTC.

The chain combines TRBV7-2 with TRBJ2-7, with 10 bases matching TRBD1. The germline gives CDR1 SGHTA, CDR2 FQGNSA. J gave up 4 bases and V 11 bases, and 8 bases lay outside the gene matches. This CDR3 spans 13 amino acids. CDR3 DNA: TGTGCCTCGGGGAGGGGACAGGGGTACGAGCAGTACTTC. Residues: CASGRGQGYEQYF.

The chain employs TRBV6-2 or TRBV6-3 and TRBJ2-5; D perhaps matches TRBD2 (6 bases). The CDR3 extends over 12 amino acids. Germline CDR1 reads MNHEY; CDR2 reads SVGEGT. Trimming removed 7 bases at V and 5 bases at J, with 11 bases between. The CDR3 is CASTDRGETQYF. CDR3 DNA: TGTGCCAGCACCGACCGGGGGGAGACCCAGTACTTC.

The sample holds a few counts of this clonotype. The chain combines TRBV7-3 with TRBJ2-7; perhaps D is TRBD1 or TRBD2 (5 bases each). In germline, CDR1 is SGHTA, CDR2 FQGTGA. This CDR3 comprises 15 residues. V dropped 1 base and J dropped 6 bases, with 16 bases sitting between them. For the CDR3, the DNA is TGTGCCAGCAGCTTAATTCGGGACCCGCTGGGCGAGCAGTACTTC. This codes for CASSLIRDPLGEQYF.

V is TRBV19 and J is TRBJ1-2; possible D gene TRBD1, 5 bases. V lost 3 bases, J lost 4 bases, and 9 bases lay in between. This CDR3 comprises 13 residues. From germline, CDR1 is LNHDA and CDR2 SQIVND (reference sequence). The DNA of the CDR3 is TGTGCCAGTAGTATCAGCGACAGCTATGGCTACACCTTC. It yields the protein CASSISDSYGYTF.

This clonotype was picked up a small number of times. This chain joins TRBV7-9 and TRBJ1-1; weak D call: TRBD1 (6 bases). The V gene's germline CDR1 is SEHNR and CDR2 FQNEAQ (reference sequence). This CDR3 comprises 14 residues. The ends were cut back, 4 bases at V and 0 bases at J, with 9 bases in the middle. This CDR3 reads CASSSTGMNTEAFF. CDR3 sequence (DNA): TGTGCCAGCAGCTCTACAGGGATGAACACTGAAGCTTTCTTT.

The chain joins TRBV7-2 to TRBJ1-6; the D gene is possibly TRBD1 (5 bases). Trimming shortened V by 0 bases and J by 7 bases, and 7 bases separated the two germline ends. This CDR3 is 14 amino acids long. Germline CDR1 reads SGHTA; CDR2 reads FQGNSA. The CDR3 coding sequence is TGTGCCAGCAGCTTAGCTGACAGAAATTCACCCCTCCACTTT. Its protein is CASSLADRNSPLHF.